A single TCR beta chain is shown here with its context. When sampled, the donors appeared nominally healthy, though they likely had unrecorded immune exposures. This sample was taken from a study of cytomegalovirus exposure and HLA in healthy donors. Study-level information: Caucasian-associated ancestry cluster membership applied to around 80% of approximately 420 genotyped donors.

CDR1 is SGHNT and CDR2 is YYREEE in the germline V gene (reference sequence). J lost 11 bases, V lost 2 bases, and 6 bases had no gene match. The CDR3 length is 14 residues. With 60 Vbeta and 13 Jbeta primers, the PCR was carried out. Profiling relied on immunoSEQ multiplex PCR, and the TCRdb table lists in-frame clones only, not all of them. The profile shows some 130,000 clones, roughly 65% of them singletons. The clonotype comes from a man between 35 and 55 years old in good health and CMV-seropositive. The material sequenced was PBMCs. The rearrangement links TRBV5-4 to TRBJ2-1; 11 bases line up with TRBD2. The CDR3 sequence is CASSLLAGVTQQFF. CDR3 coding DNA: TGTGCCAGCAGCTTACTAGCGGGGGTAACTCAGCAGTTCTTC.